This T cell receptor (beta chain) was found in a study of CD8+ T cells in alopecia areata. RNA extraction was followed by reverse transcription into cDNA, which acted as the sequencing template. TCRdb's table, derived via immunoSEQ multiplex PCR, lists solely in-frame clones and lacks some. The sample has around 70,000 clones, roughly 30% seen once. Treatment here: oral pan-JAK inhibitor, 5-10 mg twice daily. With V trimmed by 3 bases and J by 4 bases, 5 bases remained unmatched. Germline CDR1 and CDR2: SGHTA and FQGNSA. The CDR3 runs 14 residues. The chain combines TRBV7-2 with TRBJ2-5, with 7 bases lining up with TRBD2. The sequence was collected from a human donor with alopecia areata. The source material was CD8+ T cells sorted from blood, sampled at week 4, from a patient treated with tofacitinib. The CDR3 sequence is CASSFGGRSETQYF. CDR3 bases: TGTGCCAGCAGCTTTGGCGGGAGATCAGAGACCCAGTACTTC.